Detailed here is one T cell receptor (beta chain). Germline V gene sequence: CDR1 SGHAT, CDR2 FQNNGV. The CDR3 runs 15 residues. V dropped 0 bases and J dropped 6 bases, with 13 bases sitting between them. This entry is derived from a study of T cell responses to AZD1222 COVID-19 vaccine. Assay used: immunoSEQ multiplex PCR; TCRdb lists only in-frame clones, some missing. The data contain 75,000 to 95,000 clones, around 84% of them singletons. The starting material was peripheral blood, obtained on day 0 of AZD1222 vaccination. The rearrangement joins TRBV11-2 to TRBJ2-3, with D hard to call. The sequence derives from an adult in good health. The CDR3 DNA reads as TGTGCCAGCAGCTTAGATACCTTATATCTGGATACGCAGTATTTT. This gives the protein CASSLDTLYLDTQYF.